One and the same sample provided the 17 T cell receptor beta chains below, sequenced in a study of early T cells in non-severe SARS-CoV-2 infection. TCRdb analysed the 5' RACE reads with MiXCR anew, one entry per CDR3 protein. This table has over 30,000 distinct CDR3 sequences, about 4.7% appearing once. The sequenced material came from whole blood. Every receptor here comes from an adult who was a healthcare worker with PCR-confirmed SARS-CoV-2 infection or an uninfected control (not recorded which).

This clonotype was seen repeatedly, ten times or more. The junction departs from germline at one end; a sequencing error may be responsible. The chain employs TRBV7-2 and TRBJ2-1; 13 bases are shared with TRBD2. CDR1 SGHTA and CDR2 FQGNSA come from the germline V gene. The CDR3 is 14 amino acids. Here the CDR3 DNA reads TGTGCCAGCAGCTTAGACCCCAGGACTAGCGGGGGAAGCTTC. Translated: CASSLDPRTSGGSF.

This clonotype was counted ten times or more. The chain couples TRBV4-2 to TRBJ2-3; D call uncertain. The CDR3 is 19 amino acids. The V and J ends lost 0 bases and 1 base respectively, with 20 bases between them. Germline assignment: CDR1 LGHNA and CDR2 YNFKEQ. In DNA form, the CDR3 reads TGTGCCAGCAGCCAAGAGCTCCTACATTCGCCCCTTCGCACAGATACGCAGTATTTT. The encoded protein is CASSQELLHSPLRTDTQYF.

This clonotype has a count of ten or more. The V call is TRBV28, the J call TRBJ2-3; 9 bases line up with TRBD2. Trimming at V came to 5 bases and at J to 5 bases, leaving 8 bases not matched to a gene. The CDR3 loop spans 15 amino acids. Germline CDR1 is MDHEN and CDR2 is SYDVKM. In DNA form, the CDR3 reads TGTGCCAGCAGTAGACTAGCGGTACTCAGAGATACGCAGTATTTT. It specifies CASSRLAVLRDTQYF.

This clonotype was counted at least ten times. Sequence at one end of the junction differs from germline and may be a read error. The V and J genes are TRBV12-3 or TRBV12-4 and TRBJ2-5; 10 bases agree with TRBD2. The CDR3 length is 14 residues. The CDR3 nucleotides read TGTGCCAGCAGTCTAGCGGGGGCCGGGGAGACCCAGTACTTC. It is translated as CASSLAGAGETQYF.

This clonotype was found a few times. The chain links TRBV11-2 to TRBJ1-3, with D possibly matching TRBD1 (5 bases). Per the germline V gene, CDR1 is SGHAT and CDR2 is FQNNGV. This CDR3 is 13 amino acids long. The V end lost 5 bases, the J end lost 2 bases, and 7 bases lay between the germline ends. The DNA for the CDR3 is TGTGCCAGCAGCCCGACAGCTGGAAACACCATATATTTT. Translating gives CASSPTAGNTIYF. The whole variable domain, filled in from reference TRBV11-2 and TRBJ1-3, reads EAGVAQSPRYKIIEKRQSVAFWCNPISGHATLYWYQQILGQGPKLLIQFQNNGVVDDSQLPKDRFSAERLKGVDSTLKIQPAKLEDSAVYLCASSPTAGNTIYFGEGSWLTVV.

In this sample, this clonotype turned up a few times. The gene calls are TRBV7-2 and TRBJ1-4; TRBD1 matches at 8 bases. Losses at the gene ends were 5 bases for V and 8 bases for J; bases not matched to a gene: 19. The CDR3 length is 18 residues. Germline V gives CDR1 SGHTA, CDR2 FQGNSA. CDR3 bases: TGTGCCAGCAGCCAACCGCTTCGCGCCGACAGGGGTTTAGAAAAACTGTTTTTT. Translating gives CASSQPLRADRGLEKLFF.

This clonotype has ten or more counts. V is TRBV2 and J is TRBJ1-6; 7 nucleotides agree with TRBD1. The V gene's germline CDR1 is SNHLY and CDR2 FYNNEI. V was clipped by 7 bases and J by 8 bases; unmatched bases: 8. The CDR3 is 14 amino acids. CDR3 region: CASTERTGDSPLHF. CDR3 sequence (DNA): TGTGCCAGCACCGAACGGACAGGAGATTCACCCCTCCACTTT.

Only a few counts were recorded for this clonotype. The chain recombines TRBV12-3 or TRBV12-4 with TRBJ2-5; D gene unclear. This CDR3 is built from 14 residues. V lost 3 bases and J 2 bases, leaving 10 bases between the germline ends. This chain's CDR3 is CASSFRPIQETQYF. The CDR3 DNA reads as TGTGCCAGCAGTTTTCGGCCTATTCAAGAGACCCAGTACTTC.

There are many counts of this clonotype. The chain is built from TRBV11-3 and TRBJ2-1, with unresolved D. Trimming left V 0 bases short and J 3 bases short, with 6 bases between. The CDR3 extends over 14 amino acids. CDR1 SGHNT and CDR2 YENEEA come from the germline V gene. CDR3 DNA: TGTGCCAGCAGCTTAGATTCCGGCTACAATGAGCAGTTCTTC. This sequence encodes CASSLDSGYNEQFF.

In this sample, this clonotype turned up a few times. The chain has TRBV15 and TRBJ2-4; D uncertain. With 6 bases removed from V and 5 bases from J, the gap between germline ends came to 20 bases. This CDR3 contains 16 residues. Germline V gene lookup returns CDR1 LNHNV and CDR2 YYDKDF (reference sequence). In DNA, the CDR3 is TGTGCCACCAGTCTCGTGGCCGACCCCGGGCAAAACATTCAGTACTTC. Translated: CATSLVADPGQNIQYF.

This clonotype was recorded at least ten times. The chain couples TRBV27 to TRBJ1-1; D unclear. V was pared by 3 bases and J by 1 base, with 9 bases between. CDR1 MNHEY and CDR2 SMNVEV come from the germline V gene (reference sequence). There are 14 residues in the CDR3. The CDR3 sequence: CASSFAGENTEAFF. In DNA, the CDR3 is TGTGCCAGCAGTTTTGCCGGAGAGAACACTGAAGCTTTCTTT.

There are many counts of this clonotype. CDR3 coding DNA: TGTGCCAGCAGTTCTACAGGGCTTTCTAATGAGCAGTTCTTC. This sequence encodes CASSSTGLSNEQFF. The rearrangement uses TRBV28 and TRBJ2-1, with a tentative D call TRBD1 (6 bases). CDR3 length: 14 residues. The V end was cut by 4 bases, the J end by 7 bases, with 14 bases between. The germline CDR1 and CDR2 sequences are MDHEN and SYDVKM. The full variable domain, rest sourced from reference TRBV28 and TRBJ2-1, is DVKVTQSSRYLVKRTGEKVFLECVQDMDHENMFWYRQDPGLGLRLIYFSYDVKMKEKGDIPEGYSVSREKKERFSLILESASTNQTSMYLCASSSTGLSNEQFFGPGTRLTVL.

This chain joins TRBV3-1 and TRBJ2-3, with D possibly matching TRBD1 (5 bases). V shed 1 base and J shed 10 bases, with 18 bases lying between them. Germline V gene lookup returns CDR1 LGHDT and CDR2 YNNKEL (reference sequence). The CDR3 is 15 residues long. This CDR3 is CASSQGFTREGAQYF. CDR3 sequence (DNA): TGTGCCAGCAGCCAAGGCTTCACCAGGGAAGGCGCGCAGTATTTT.

The rearrangement uses TRBV20-1 and TRBJ1-5; D remains unclear. Trimming cost V 4 bases and J 0 bases, with 10 bases left between them. Germline lookup yields CDR1 DFQATT and CDR2 SNEGSKA (reference sequence). The CDR3 contains 14 residues. In nucleotides, the CDR3 is TGCAGTGCTACCCCTCGGGGTAGCAATCAGCCCCAGCATTTT. It specifies CSATPRGSNQPQHF.

About this clonotype itself: With a much larger clone just one base away, this may be a read error. The CDR3 nucleotides read TGCAGTGCTAGTGATCTAGCTTCTTACGAGCAGTACTTC. Its translation is CSASDLASYEQYF. The gene calls are TRBV20-1 and TRBJ2-7; D might be TRBD2 (5 bases). The V end was cut by 3 bases, the J end by 4 bases, with 13 bases between. This CDR3 contains 13 residues. Germline CDR1 and CDR2: DFQATT and SNEGSKA (reference sequence).

This clonotype was seen ten or more times. The chain couples TRBV2 to TRBJ1-6; TRBD1 might be the D (6 bases). The germline gives CDR1 SNHLY, CDR2 FYNNEI. Trimming took off 6 bases at V and 9 bases at J, with 15 bases between the two ends. The length of the CDR3 is 14 residues. CDR3 region: CASSTTGGASPLHF. Written as DNA, the CDR3 is TGTGCCAGCAGCACTACCGGGGGGGCTTCACCCCTCCACTTT.

This clonotype was seen many times. The CDR3 DNA reads TGTGCCAGCAGCGCAAGCCTGGGGGCTCTTGACTATGGCTACACCTTC. This encodes CASSASLGALDYGYTF. The chain recombines TRBV7-6 with TRBJ1-2, with D perhaps matching TRBD1 (6 bases). Trimming removed 5 bases at V and 3 bases at J, with 19 bases between. This CDR3 has 16 amino acids. CDR1 and CDR2 from the germline V gene are SGHVS and FNYEAQ.